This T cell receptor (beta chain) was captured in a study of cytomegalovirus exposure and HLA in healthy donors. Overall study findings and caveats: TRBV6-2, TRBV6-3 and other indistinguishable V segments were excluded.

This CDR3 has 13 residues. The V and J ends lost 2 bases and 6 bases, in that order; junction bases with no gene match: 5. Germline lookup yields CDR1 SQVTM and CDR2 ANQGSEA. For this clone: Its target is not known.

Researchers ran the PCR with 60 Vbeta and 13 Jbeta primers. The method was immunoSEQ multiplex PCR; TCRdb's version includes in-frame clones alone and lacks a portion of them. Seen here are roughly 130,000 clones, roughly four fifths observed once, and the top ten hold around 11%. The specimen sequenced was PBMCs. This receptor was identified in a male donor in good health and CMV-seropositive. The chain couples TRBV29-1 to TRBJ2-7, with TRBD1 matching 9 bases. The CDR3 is CSVERQGVIEQYF. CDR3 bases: TGCAGCGTTGAAAGACAGGGGGTGATCGAGCAGTACTTC.